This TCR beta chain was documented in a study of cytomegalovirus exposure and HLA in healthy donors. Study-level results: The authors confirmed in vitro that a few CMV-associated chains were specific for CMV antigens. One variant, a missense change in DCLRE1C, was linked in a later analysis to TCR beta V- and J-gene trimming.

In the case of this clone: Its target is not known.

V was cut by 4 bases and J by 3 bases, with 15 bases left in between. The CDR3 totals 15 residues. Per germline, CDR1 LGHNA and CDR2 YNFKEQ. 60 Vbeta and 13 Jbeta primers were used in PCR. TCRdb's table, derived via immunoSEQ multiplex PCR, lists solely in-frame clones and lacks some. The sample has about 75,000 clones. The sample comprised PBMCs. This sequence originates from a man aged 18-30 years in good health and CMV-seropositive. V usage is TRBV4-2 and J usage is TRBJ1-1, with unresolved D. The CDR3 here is CASSRGEVGDTEAFF. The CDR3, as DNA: TGTGCCAGCAGCCGGGGAGAGGTCGGGGACACTGAAGCTTTCTTT.